This TCR beta chain derives from a study of blood T cell repertoires in COVID-19. Background on the study: The samples span acute and convalescent COVID-19 from the United States, Italy and Spain. Nucleic acid was either cDNA or gDNA, and it came from T cells, B-cell-depleted T cells, or PBMCs.

CDR3 length equals 17 residues. The V gene's germline CDR1 is SGHTA and CDR2 FQGNSA. Trimming at V came to 3 bases and at J to 3 bases, leaving 5 bases not matched to a gene. Per the original data handling: Reference gene primer amplification yielded estimated nucleated cell counts. The table came from immunoSEQ multiplex PCR; TCRdb's copy has only in-frame clones and leaves some out. The V and J calls and clone size are taken from that table; D and trimming were inferred from the DNA. This repertoire shows about 150,000 clones, 85% to 90% found once; its top ten account for more than 2%. The sequenced material came from peripheral blood. The source is a man aged 50 or older who had recovered from COVID-19. The V gene is TRBV7-2, the J gene TRBJ2-2; 12 bases align to TRBD2. DNA of the CDR3: TGTGCCAGCAGCTTCCCTAGCGGGGGGGCGGACACCGGGGAGCTGTTTTTT. Protein product: CASSFPSGGADTGELFF.